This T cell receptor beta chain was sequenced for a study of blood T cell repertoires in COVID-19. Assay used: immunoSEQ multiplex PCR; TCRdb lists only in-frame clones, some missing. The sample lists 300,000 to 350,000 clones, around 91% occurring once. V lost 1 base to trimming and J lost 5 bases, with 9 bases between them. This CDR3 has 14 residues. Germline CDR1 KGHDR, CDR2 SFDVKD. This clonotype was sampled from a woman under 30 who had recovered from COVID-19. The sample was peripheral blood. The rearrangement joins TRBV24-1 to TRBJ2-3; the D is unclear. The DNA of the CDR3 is TGTGCCACCAGTGATTTATCCGGCGGAGATACGCAGTATTTT. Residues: CATSDLSGGDTQYF.